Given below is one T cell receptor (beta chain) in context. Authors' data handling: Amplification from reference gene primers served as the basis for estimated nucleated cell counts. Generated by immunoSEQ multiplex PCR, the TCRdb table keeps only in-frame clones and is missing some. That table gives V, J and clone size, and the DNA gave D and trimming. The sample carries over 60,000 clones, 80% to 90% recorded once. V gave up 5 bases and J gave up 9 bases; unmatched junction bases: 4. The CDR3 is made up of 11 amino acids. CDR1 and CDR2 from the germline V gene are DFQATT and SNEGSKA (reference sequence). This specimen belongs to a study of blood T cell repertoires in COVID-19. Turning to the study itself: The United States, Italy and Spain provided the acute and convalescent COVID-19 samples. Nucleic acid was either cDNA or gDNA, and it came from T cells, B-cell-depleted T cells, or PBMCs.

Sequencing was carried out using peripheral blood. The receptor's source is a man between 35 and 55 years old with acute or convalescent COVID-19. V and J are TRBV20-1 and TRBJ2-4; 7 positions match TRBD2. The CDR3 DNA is TGCAGTGCTGGGGAGGGAGGCATTCAGTACTTC. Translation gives CSAGEGGIQYF.